This T cell receptor (beta chain) was recorded in a study of identical twins. Points from the study as a whole: Without tracking the same donors, conclusions rested on cross-sectional statistical analysis.

The J segment lost 7 bases and the V segment lost 5 bases, leaving 14 bases of the junction unmatched. CDR1 and CDR2 from the germline V gene are SGHAT and FQDESV (reference sequence). This CDR3 contains 18 residues. As for this clonotype: Its antigen is undetermined.

In TCRdb, the 5' RACE reads were re-called with MiXCR into one record per CDR3 protein. The sample records about 530,000 distinct CDR3 sequences, about 20% being singletons. The same specimen was also included in a second study, on yellow fever vaccine responses in identical twins.

This clonotype originated in a young woman in good health. The chain carries TRBV11-1 and TRBJ2-1, with TRBD2 matching over 13 bases. Sequencing was done on a sample of CD4+ T cells sorted from blood. CDR3 sequence reads: CASSTLGRGLAGQNEQFF. The CDR3 region has the DNA TGTGCCAGCAGCACCCTCGGCCGGGGACTAGCGGGACAAAATGAGCAGTTCTTC. Using reference TRBV11-1 and TRBJ2-1 for the parts outside the CDR3, the full variable domain is EAEVAQSPRYKITEKSQAVAFWCDPISGHATLYWYRQILGQGPELLVQFQDESVVDDSQLPKDRFSAERLKGVDSTLKIQPAELGDSAMYLCASSTLGRGLAGQNEQFFGPGTRLTVL.